Only one count was recorded for the clone carrying this T cell receptor (beta chain). Its antigen is not identified. Using immunoSEQ multiplex PCR, the repertoire was profiled, and TCRdb retains in-frame clones only, with some absent. The sample records 45,000 to 60,000 clones, approximately 84% being singletons. V was pared by 0 bases and J by 6 bases, with 10 bases between. This CDR3 spans 15 amino acids. CDR1 is SGHRS, CDR2 YFSETQ, per germline. The sample originates from a study of T cell clones after liver transplantation. Study-wide results and limits: Circulating graft-donor-reactive CD4 TCRbeta sequences fell significantly post-transplant in 5 of 8 subjects.

The sequence was collected from a human donor who received a liver transplant. The sample was CD4+ T cells from blood, taken before liver transplant. The chain employs TRBV5-1 and TRBJ1-6; D remains ambiguous. CDR3 in amino acids: CASSLGVGSNSPLHF. The CDR3 nucleotides are TGCGCCAGCAGCTTGGGAGTGGGGAGTAATTCACCCCTCCACTTT.